Detailed here is one T cell receptor (beta chain). Its cognate antigen is unknown. Around 10^5 TCR templates underwent assay in each sample. Measured with immunoSEQ multiplex PCR; TCRdb has only the in-frame clones, and not every one. The sample records some 97,000 clones, roughly 93% being singletons. The data originate from a study of siplizumab effects on memory and regulatory T cells. Study-wide results and caveats: Roughly 80-95% of proliferating CD4+ or CD8+ clones defied assignment to a naive or memory phenotype.

The CDR3 has 14 residues. CDR1 and CDR2 (germline): WSHSY, SAAADI. V was shortened by 6 bases and J by 4 bases, with 13 bases between the two germline ends. The specimen sequenced was non-Treg CD4+ T cells sorted from blood. This chain uses TRBV10-2 with TRBJ1-5; possibly TRBD1 for D (6 bases). The origin of this receptor is a human donor in good health. This CDR3 is CASSRTEVNQPQHF. The DNA for the CDR3 is TGCGCCAGCAGCCGGACAGAAGTAAATCAGCCCCAGCATTTT.